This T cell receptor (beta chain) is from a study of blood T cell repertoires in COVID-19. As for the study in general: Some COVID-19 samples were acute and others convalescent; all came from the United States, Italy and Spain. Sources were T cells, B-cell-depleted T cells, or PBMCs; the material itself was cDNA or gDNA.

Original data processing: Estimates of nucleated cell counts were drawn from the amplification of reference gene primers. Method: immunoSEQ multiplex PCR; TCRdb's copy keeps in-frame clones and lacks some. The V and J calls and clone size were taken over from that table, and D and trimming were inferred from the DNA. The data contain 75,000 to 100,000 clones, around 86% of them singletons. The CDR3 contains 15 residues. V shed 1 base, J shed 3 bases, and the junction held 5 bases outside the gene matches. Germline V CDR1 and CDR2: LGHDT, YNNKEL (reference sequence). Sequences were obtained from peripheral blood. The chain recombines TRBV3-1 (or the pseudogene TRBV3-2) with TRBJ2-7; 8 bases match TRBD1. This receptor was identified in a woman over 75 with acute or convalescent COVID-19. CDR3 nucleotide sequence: TGTGCCAGCAGCCAAGGTCTACAGGGGGGCTACGAGCAGTACTTC. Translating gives CASSQGLQGGYEQYF.